A single sample gave rise to the 25 T cell receptor beta chains below, sequenced in a study of T cell responses to AZD1222 COVID-19 vaccine. The method was immunoSEQ multiplex PCR; TCRdb's version includes in-frame clones alone and lacks a portion of them. The data hold some 140,000 clones, with over 80% observed a single time. The specimen was peripheral blood, collected 28 days after the second AZD1222 dose. The receptor source for this set is an adult who received the AZD1222 COVID-19 vaccine.

This chain links TRBV28 with TRBJ2-1, with no clear D. CDR1 is MDHEN and CDR2 is SYDVKM in the germline V gene. The CDR3 is 12 residues long. Trimming stripped 6 bases from V and 10 bases from J, with 13 bases between. CDR3 protein: CASSLLIGEQFF. CDR3 coding DNA: TGTGCCAGCAGCCTACTAATCGGCGAGCAGTTCTTC.

Only one count was recorded for this clone. The chain combines TRBV2 with TRBJ1-1; D not resolved. The CDR3 has 13 residues. V was shortened by 2 bases and J by 5 bases, with 9 bases between the two germline ends. CDR1 is SNHLY, CDR2 FYNNEI, per germline. CDR3 loop: CASSELGRTEAFF. The CDR3 DNA follows: TGTGCCAGCAGTGAACTTGGGAGAACTGAAGCTTTCTTT.

The genes are TRBV12-3 or TRBV12-4 and TRBJ1-5; maybe TRBD1 (6 bases). The CDR3 sequence is 13 residues long. V was clipped by 6 bases and J by 7 bases, with 13 bases between them. The CDR3 DNA reads as TGTGCCAGCAGGGACAGCCTTCTCCAGCCCCAGCATTTT. Its protein product is CASRDSLLQPQHF.

V gene TRBV10-3 combines with J gene TRBJ2-7, with TRBD1 identical over 9 bases. V lost 10 bases to trimming and J lost 1 base; unmatched junction nucleotides: 5. This CDR3 is built from 13 residues. Per the germline V gene, CDR1 is ENHRY and CDR2 is SYGVKD. CDR3 protein: CATRTGASYEQYF. The CDR3 DNA is TGTGCCACCCGGACAGGGGCTTCCTACGAGCAGTACTTC.

V is TRBV7-9 and J is TRBJ1-1, with D perhaps matching TRBD1 (6 bases). The CDR3 contains 17 residues. Germline CDR1 reads SEHNR; CDR2 reads FQNEAQ (reference sequence). V was clipped by 3 bases and J by 1 base, with 18 bases between them. This CDR3 is CASSFLPGHGRNTEAFF. The CDR3 DNA follows: TGTGCCAGCAGCTTTTTGCCGGGACATGGAAGGAACACTGAAGCTTTCTTT.

The chain has TRBV2 and TRBJ1-2; 7 bases fit TRBD1. This CDR3 is 15 amino acids long. Trimming took 7 bases from V and 5 from J; bases not matched to a gene: 13. The germline gives CDR1 SNHLY, CDR2 FYNNEI. CDR3 sequence reads: CASIGEGAPPYGYTF. CDR3 nucleotides: TGTGCCAGCATTGGTGAGGGGGCTCCTCCGTATGGCTACACCTTC.

The chain couples TRBV2 to TRBJ1-5, with D perhaps matching TRBD1 (5 bases). CDR1 and CDR2 from the germline V gene are SNHLY and FYNNEI. The CDR3 extends over 13 amino acids. Deletions cut 8 bases from V and 11 bases from J, with 19 bases between. The CDR3: CASRRGGSDSQHF. The DNA for the CDR3 is TGTGCCAGCCGAAGGGGAGGGTCGGACTCCCAGCATTTT.

This chain links TRBV4-3 with TRBJ1-1; D is ambiguous. V lost 0 bases, J lost 8 bases, and 10 bases lay in between. Per the germline V gene, CDR1 is LGHNA and CDR2 is YSLEER. CDR3 length: 13 amino acids. Here the CDR3 reads CASSQDKGREAFF. CDR3 coding DNA: TGCGCCAGCAGCCAAGACAAAGGGAGAGAAGCTTTCTTT.

J is TRBJ2-7 and V is TRBV5-6; D unresolved. The CDR3 is 13 amino acids. Germline lookup yields CDR1 SGHDT and CDR2 YYEEEE. Trimming pared 3 bases from V and 3 bases from J, leaving 10 bases between. The CDR3 coding sequence is TGTGCCAGCAGCTCACTCGGGTTCTACGAGCAGTACTTC. Residues: CASSSLGFYEQYF.

J is TRBJ1-2 and V is TRBV2, with unresolved D. The V and J ends lost 6 bases and 1 base respectively, with 15 bases between them. CDR3 length: 15 residues. From germline, CDR1 is SNHLY and CDR2 FYNNEI. This chain's CDR3 is CASRHEGNNNYGYTF. CDR3 DNA: TGTGCCAGCAGGCACGAGGGTAACAATAACTATGGCTACACCTTC.

This chain connects TRBV7-9 to TRBJ1-2, with D possibly matching TRBD1 (6 bases). This CDR3 has 15 residues. In germline, CDR1 is SEHNR, CDR2 FQNEAQ (reference sequence). V lost 0 bases to trimming and J lost 7 bases, with 15 bases between them. The CDR3 DNA reads as TGTGCCAGCAGCTTAGCCCGTGGCGGGGGCATTGGCTACACCTTC. It translates to CASSLARGGGIGYTF.

The CDR3 bases are TGTGCCAGCAGTGCTTCGGGACTAGCCAAAAACATTCAGTACTTC. This codes for CASSASGLAKNIQYF. The V and J genes are TRBV25-1 and TRBJ2-4; D perhaps matches TRBD2 (6 bases). V lost 4 bases, J lost 0 bases, and 10 bases lay in between. The germline gives CDR1 MGHDK, CDR2 SYGVNS. This CDR3 is built from 15 residues. Full variable domain (remainder filled in from reference TRBV25-1 and TRBJ2-4): EADIYQTPRYLVIGTGKKITLECSQTMGHDKMYWYQQDPGMELHLIHYSYGVNSTEKGDLSSESTVSRIRTEHFPLTLESARPSHTSQYLCASSASGLAKNIQYFGAGTRLSVL.

The chain carries TRBV9 and TRBJ2-2, with 8 nucleotides matching TRBD2. The CDR3 totals 16 residues. With 4 bases clipped from V and 1 base from J, the junction kept 6 bases outside the gene matches. CDR1 is SGDLS and CDR2 is YYNGEE in the germline V gene. The CDR3 DNA is TGTGCCAGCAGCCCGGGGGGACTAGTGAACACCGGGGAGCTGTTTTTT. Translation gives CASSPGGLVNTGELFF.

This chain joins TRBV7-2 and TRBJ2-1, with 12 nucleotides matching TRBD2. Germline-derived CDR1 and CDR2 are SGHTA and FQGNSA. The CDR3 loop spans 17 amino acids. J gave up 4 bases and V 0 bases, and 4 bases lay outside the gene matches. CDR3 sequence: CASSLALLAGGYNEQFF. The CDR3, as DNA: TGTGCCAGCAGCTTAGCGTTACTAGCGGGGGGTTACAATGAGCAGTTCTTC.

Notes on this clone: A read error may account for a junction end that differs from germline. The chain uses TRBV5-6 and TRBJ2-7; D may be TRBD2 (6 bases). CDR1 is SGHDT and CDR2 is YYEEEE in the germline V gene. The CDR3 contains 12 residues. Written as DNA, the CDR3 is TGTGCCAGCAGTTTGGGAGGCCCCACGCAGTACTTC. Its translation is CASSLGGPTQYF.

This clone was seen a few times. The rearrangement uses TRBV28 and TRBJ2-2; 7 nucleotides match TRBD1. Germline CDR1 is MDHEN and CDR2 is SYDVKM. The V and J ends lost 6 bases and 5 bases, in that order; junction bases with no gene match: 9. The CDR3 totals 15 residues. The DNA of the CDR3 is TGTGCCAGCAGGTTGTCCGACAGGGCGACCGGGGAGCTGTTTTTT. As protein: CASRLSDRATGELFF. Filled out from reference TRBV28 and TRBJ2-2, the complete variable domain reads DVKVTQSSRYLVKRTGEKVFLECVQDMDHENMFWYRQDPGLGLRLIYFSYDVKMKEKGDIPEGYSVSREKKERFSLILESASTNQTSMYLCASRLSDRATGELFFGEGSRLTVL.

The V gene is TRBV10-1, the J gene TRBJ1-3; 7 bases line up with TRBD1. CDR3 length: 16 residues. Trimming removed 0 bases from V and 1 base from J; junction bases left unmatched: 3. From germline, CDR1 is WNHNN and CDR2 SYGVQD (reference sequence). The CDR3 region has the DNA TGCGCCAGCAGTGAGTCCAGGGGGGCGTCTGGAAACACCATATATTTT. Protein: CASSESRGASGNTIYF.

V and J are TRBV11-1 and TRBJ2-7, with D possibly TRBD1 on 5 matching bases. The CDR3 spans 15 residues. Germline CDR1 reads SGHAT; CDR2 reads FQDESV (reference sequence). The germline V and J ends were trimmed by 1 base and 3 bases, with 13 bases remaining between them. The CDR3 sequence: CASSLGTRGNYEQYF. The CDR3 DNA is TGTGCCAGCAGCTTAGGTACAAGGGGAAACTACGAGCAGTACTTC. The full variable domain, with the rest looked up from reference TRBV11-1 and TRBJ2-7, is EAEVAQSPRYKITEKSQAVAFWCDPISGHATLYWYRQILGQGPELLVQFQDESVVDDSQLPKDRFSAERLKGVDSTLKIQPAELGDSAMYLCASSLGTRGNYEQYFGPGTRLTVT.

The chain has TRBV5-8 and TRBJ1-2; no clear D gene. Germline loops: CDR1 SGHTS, CDR2 YDEGEE. The CDR3 runs to 15 residues. V was shortened by 4 bases and J by 4 bases, with 17 bases between the two germline ends. The CDR3 loop is CASSREATSLYGYTF. DNA of the CDR3: TGTGCCAGCAGCAGGGAGGCAACCTCTCTCTATGGCTACACCTTC.

The chain couples TRBV7-2 to TRBJ1-2, with D possibly matching TRBD1 (6 bases). Between the trimmed V and J ends, which lost 1 base and 3 bases, there was a span of 6 bases. Germline V gene lookup returns CDR1 SGHTA and CDR2 FQGNSA. CDR3 size: 13 residues. The CDR3 nucleotides are TGTGCCAGCAGCTTAGAGGGGGACTATGGCTACACCTTC. This encodes CASSLEGDYGYTF.

The chain recombines TRBV3-1 (or the pseudogene TRBV3-2) with TRBJ1-6; TRBD1 aligns across 7 bases. The CDR3 totals 14 residues. CDR1 and CDR2 from the germline V gene are LGHDT and YNNKEL (reference sequence). V gave up 4 bases and J gave up 9 bases; unmatched junction bases: 6. The CDR3 here is CASSPGQESSPLHF. In DNA, the CDR3 is TGTGCCAGCAGCCCCGGACAGGAAAGTTCACCCCTCCACTTT.

The CDR3 reads CASSSPGTAEAFF. CDR3 nucleotide sequence: TGTGCCAGCAGTTCACCAGGGACAGCTGAAGCTTTCTTT. J is TRBJ1-1 and V is TRBV6-5, with 7 bases aligning to TRBD1. This CDR3 region has 13 residues. Trimming cost V 4 bases and J 6 bases; bases outside gene matches: 5. Per the germline V gene, CDR1 is MNHEY and CDR2 is SVGAGI.

The chain employs TRBV29-1 and TRBJ2-7; weak D call: TRBD2 (6 bases). The CDR3 runs to 14 residues. V was pared by 7 bases and J by 0 bases, with 16 bases between. Germline V CDR1 and CDR2: SQVTM, ANQGSEA. The CDR3 nucleotides are TGCAGCGCCGCAGACGGGGGAAGCTCCTACGAGCAGTACTTC. It yields the protein CSAADGGSSYEQYF.

The chain couples TRBV5-1 to TRBJ2-2, with 7 bases that match TRBD1. The length of the CDR3 is 14 residues. Germline assignment: CDR1 SGHRS and CDR2 YFSETQ. J lost 7 bases, V lost 4 bases, and 7 bases had no gene match. The CDR3 reads CASSPNRGIGELFF. The CDR3 DNA reads TGCGCCAGCAGCCCCAACAGGGGTATCGGGGAGCTGTTTTTT. Variable domain in full (rest from reference TRBV5-1 and TRBJ2-2): KAGVTQTPRYLIKTRGQQVTLSCSPISGHRSVSWYQQTPGQGLQFLFEYFSETQRNKGNFPGRFSGRQFSNSRSEMNVSTLELGDSALYLCASSPNRGIGELFFGEGSRLTVL.

This chain connects TRBV30 to TRBJ2-1; no reliable D call. V dropped 6 bases and J dropped 5 bases, with 8 bases sitting between them. The CDR3 is 11 amino acids. Germline V gene lookup returns CDR1 GTSNPN and CDR2 SVGIG (reference sequence). The CDR3 region has the DNA TGTGCCTGCGGGTGGGACAATGAGCAGTTCTTC. Translating it yields CACGWDNEQFF.